Listed here are 29 T cell receptor beta chains from one sample, sequenced in a study of cytomegalovirus exposure and HLA in healthy donors. Repertoires were generated with immunoSEQ multiplex PCR, while TCRdb's copy carries only in-frame clones and drops some. Counted here are 100,000 to 150,000 clones, 89% occurring once; the ten biggest clones make up 0.95% to 1.5%. The sequencing sample was made of PBMCs. The receptors come from a woman under 30 in good health and CMV-seronegative.

In this sample, this clone turned up once. This sequence joins TRBV6-6 and TRBJ2-3, with D possibly being TRBD2 (5 bases). This CDR3 region has 15 residues. Germline assignment: CDR1 MNHNY and CDR2 SVGAGI (reference sequence). With 2 bases removed from V and 1 base from J, the gap between germline ends came to 10 bases. The CDR3 DNA reads as TGTGCCAGCAGTTACGGCCTAGCCCGCACAGATACGCAGTATTTT. Protein: CASSYGLARTDTQYF.

The chain uses TRBV18 and TRBJ2-7; tentatively, D is TRBD2 (5 bases). CDR1 is KGHSH, CDR2 LQKENI, per germline. Trimming left V 10 bases short and J 4 bases short, with 20 bases between. This CDR3 is 14 amino acids long. CDR3 sequence reads: CATSNDPPGYEQYF. Here the CDR3 DNA reads TGTGCCACCTCTAACGACCCGCCGGGATACGAGCAGTACTTC.

The genes are TRBV7-2 and TRBJ2-7; D not resolved. Per germline, CDR1 SGHTA and CDR2 FQGNSA. Trimming shortened V by 0 bases and J by 7 bases, and 4 bases separated the two germline ends. The CDR3 has 11 amino acids. The CDR3 nucleotides read TGTGCCAGCAGCTTAGCGCGGGAGCAGTACTTC. This codes for CASSLAREQYF.

The chain links TRBV27 to TRBJ1-2; D gene uncertain. Germline loops: CDR1 MNHEY, CDR2 SMNVEV (reference sequence). This CDR3 has 13 amino acids. The ends were cut back, 4 bases at V and 8 bases at J, with 14 bases in the middle. This chain's CDR3 is CASSSIRVEGYTF. As DNA, the CDR3 is TGTGCCAGCAGTTCGATCCGGGTGGAAGGCTACACCTTC.

The V call is TRBV10-3, the J call TRBJ1-4, with a tentative D call TRBD1 (5 bases). Per germline, CDR1 ENHRY and CDR2 SYGVKD. This CDR3 is built from 19 residues. V was cut by 4 bases and J by 3 bases, with 24 bases left in between. The CDR3 sequence is CAISGVGLGGRSPNEKLFF. DNA for the CDR3: TGTGCCATCAGTGGGGTCGGGCTCGGGGGAAGGAGTCCTAATGAAAAACTGTTTTTT.

The chain couples TRBV7-3 to TRBJ1-3; D remains ambiguous. Germline V gene sequence: CDR1 SGHTA, CDR2 FQGTGA. V dropped 5 bases and J dropped 3 bases, with 8 bases sitting between them. This CDR3 comprises 13 residues. DNA of the CDR3: TGTGCCAGCAGCCCGACTAGTGGAAACACCATATATTTT. Amino acids: CASSPTSGNTIYF.

This chain links TRBV7-8 with TRBJ2-7; maybe TRBD1 (6 bases). This CDR3 region has 15 residues. Germline CDR1 is SGHVS and CDR2 is FQNEAQ. Trimming took off 1 base at V and 3 bases at J, with 13 bases between the two ends. In nucleotides, the CDR3 is TGTGCCAGCAGCTTAGGGCAGGGGTTTTTCTACGAGCAGTACTTC. This codes for CASSLGQGFFYEQYF.

The rearrangement uses TRBV5-1 and TRBJ2-1, with 8 bases matching TRBD2. This CDR3 has 14 residues. J was trimmed by 12 bases and V by 6 bases; bases with no gene match: 14. The germline gives CDR1 SGHRS, CDR2 YFSETQ. The CDR3 DNA reads as TGCGCCAGCACCCTACTTCCTACTAGCGGACCGCAGTTCTTC. Protein sequence: CASTLLPTSGPQFF. Variable domain in full (rest from reference TRBV5-1 and TRBJ2-1): KAGVTQTPRYLIKTRGQQVTLSCSPISGHRSVSWYQQTPGQGLQFLFEYFSETQRNKGNFPGRFSGRQFSNSRSEMNVSTLELGDSALYLCASTLLPTSGPQFFGPGTRLTVL.

The chain combines TRBV27 with TRBJ1-4; D gene ambiguous. Per the germline V gene, CDR1 is MNHEY and CDR2 is SMNVEV (reference sequence). The CDR3 length is 15 residues. Trimming took 5 bases from V and 4 from J, leaving 14 bases between them. The CDR3 DNA reads as TGTGCCAGCAGTCCCTTCCTCGCGGGTAATGAAAAACTGTTTTTT. Translating gives CASSPFLAGNEKLFF.

The sample holds one count of this clone. J is TRBJ2-7 and V is TRBV6-1; D possibly corresponds to TRBD2 (6 bases). The CDR3 has 13 residues. Germline CDR1 reads MNHNS; CDR2 reads SASEGT. The germline V and J ends were trimmed by 9 bases and 3 bases, with 15 bases remaining between them. The CDR3 loop is CARDGTEGYEQYF. For the CDR3, the DNA is TGTGCCAGAGACGGGACTGAGGGCTACGAGCAGTACTTC.

The chain uses TRBV6-1 and TRBJ1-5, with D perhaps matching TRBD1 (5 bases). This CDR3 region has 15 residues. From germline, CDR1 is MNHNS and CDR2 SASEGT. V lost 5 bases, J lost 0 bases, and 11 bases lay in between. The CDR3 sequence is CASSSQAYSNQPQHF. CDR3 nucleotide sequence: TGTGCCAGCAGTTCACAGGCTTATAGCAATCAGCCCCAGCATTTT.

The V call is TRBV11-2, the J call TRBJ2-5, with D possibly matching TRBD2 (6 bases). Germline V gives CDR1 SGHAT, CDR2 FQNNGV. The ends were cut back, 1 base at V and 7 bases at J, with 7 bases in the middle. CDR3 length: 12 residues. Here the CDR3 reads CASSLAEGTQYF. CDR3 DNA sequence: TGTGCCAGCAGCTTAGCGGAGGGGACCCAGTACTTC.

Remarks on this clone: Other nucleotide sequences from this sample produce the same CDR3. The rearrangement links TRBV6-5 to TRBJ2-7; tentative D call: TRBD1 (5 bases). The CDR3 extends over 13 amino acids. The V end was cut by 2 bases, the J end by 1 base, with 6 bases between. Germline CDR1 reads MNHEY; CDR2 reads SVGAGI. The CDR3 region has the DNA TGTGCCAGCAGTTACGACAGTTCCTACGAGCAGTACTTC. Protein sequence: CASSYDSSYEQYF.

This clone was recorded once. V usage is TRBV29-1 and J usage is TRBJ1-1, with D possibly matching TRBD1 (6 bases). V gave up 5 bases and J gave up 1 base, with 11 bases separating them. Germline CDR1 reads SQVTM; CDR2 reads ANQGSEA. This CDR3 comprises 13 residues. CDR3 nucleotides: TGCAGCGTTAACCTGGGACAGAACACTGAAGCTTTCTTT. As protein: CSVNLGQNTEAFF.

The rearrangement uses TRBV5-4 and TRBJ2-1; 8 bases line up with TRBD2. Trimming removed 1 base from V and 8 bases from J; junction bases left unmatched: 8. The CDR3 extends over 15 amino acids. From germline, CDR1 is SGHNT and CDR2 YYREEE (reference sequence). The CDR3 spells CASSLSGGLGDEQFF. The CDR3 DNA reads TGTGCCAGCAGCTTGTCGGGGGGGCTGGGCGATGAGCAGTTCTTC.

The chain couples TRBV6-5 to TRBJ1-3; D remains ambiguous. CDR1 MNHEY and CDR2 SVGAGI come from the germline V gene. The CDR3 length is 13 residues. V lost 7 bases to trimming and J lost 4 bases, with 11 bases between them. The DNA of the CDR3 is TGTGCCAGCAAAGGCGCGGGAGGAAACACCATATATTTT. Translating gives CASKGAGGNTIYF.

V gene TRBV2 combines with J gene TRBJ2-3; 10 nucleotides line up with TRBD2. CDR1 and CDR2 (germline): SNHLY, FYNNEI. This CDR3 is 14 amino acids long. V lost 4 bases and J lost 4; bases outside the gene matches: 2. In DNA form, the CDR3 reads TGTGCCAGCAGTGGGGGGACTAGCGCAGATACGCAGTATTTT. Encoded protein: CASSGGTSADTQYF.

The chain employs TRBV4-1 and TRBJ2-3; D is possibly TRBD2 (7 bases). Between the trimmed V and J ends, which lost 4 bases and 4 bases, there was a span of 24 bases. CDR1 MGHRA and CDR2 YSYEKL come from the germline V gene. The CDR3 has 18 residues. The CDR3 DNA follows: TGCGCCAGCAGCCCCAACCCCGGGCGGGGGACAATTGCAGATACGCAGTATTTT. This codes for CASSPNPGRGTIADTQYF.

The chain combines TRBV6-5 with TRBJ1-1; TRBD1 might be the D (6 bases). Trimming took off 7 bases at V and 7 bases at J, with 16 bases between the two ends. Germline lookup yields CDR1 MNHEY and CDR2 SVGAGI. This CDR3 region has 13 residues. In nucleotides, the CDR3 is TGTGCCAGCACCCTAGGGGGATGGGGTGAAGCTTTCTTT. It is translated as CASTLGGWGEAFF.

This clone was seen once. CDR3 sequence reads: CASNARQETQYF. DNA of the CDR3: TGTGCCAGCAATGCTAGACAAGAGACCCAGTACTTC. The chain couples TRBV2 to TRBJ2-5, with no clear D. This CDR3 contains 12 residues. Trimming cost V 7 bases and J 2 bases, with 8 bases left between them. Germline V gene lookup returns CDR1 SNHLY and CDR2 FYNNEI.

The chain uses TRBV5-1 and TRBJ2-2; D may be TRBD1 (6 bases). The CDR3 runs 20 residues. CDR1 and CDR2 from the germline V gene are SGHRS and YFSETQ. Trimming cost V 1 base and J 5 bases, with 27 bases left between them. The CDR3 nucleotides read TGCGCCAGCAGCTTGTTCATCTTGGGGGCAGGGCCCTTATCTACCGGGGAGCTGTTTTTT. Translation gives CASSLFILGAGPLSTGELFF.

The chain is built from TRBV9 and TRBJ2-5; TRBD2 matches at 8 bases. Unmatched junction bases numbered 6, after V lost 4 bases and J lost 1 base. The CDR3 has 15 residues. Per the germline V gene, CDR1 is SGDLS and CDR2 is YYNGEE. CDR3 in amino acids: CASSFRGGLQETQYF. DNA of the CDR3: TGTGCCAGCAGCTTCCGCGGGGGGCTCCAAGAGACCCAGTACTTC.

V usage is TRBV5-1 and J usage is TRBJ2-3, with TRBD2 matching 10 bases. In germline, CDR1 is SGHRS, CDR2 YFSETQ. The V and J ends lost 5 bases and 0 bases, in that order; junction bases with no gene match: 3. This CDR3 has 15 residues. The DNA for the CDR3 is TGCGCCAGCAGAGGACTAGCGGATAGCACAGATACGCAGTATTTT. Amino acid sequence: CASRGLADSTDTQYF. The whole variable domain, remainder taken from reference TRBV5-1 and TRBJ2-3, is KAGVTQTPRYLIKTRGQQVTLSCSPISGHRSVSWYQQTPGQGLQFLFEYFSETQRNKGNFPGRFSGRQFSNSRSEMNVSTLELGDSALYLCASRGLADSTDTQYFGPGTRLTVL.

The chain employs TRBV4-1 and TRBJ1-6; D is unclear. This CDR3 comprises 17 residues. In germline, CDR1 is MGHRA, CDR2 YSYEKL. V was shortened by 0 bases and J by 0 bases, with 9 bases between the two germline ends. Written as DNA, the CDR3 is TGCGCCAGCAGCCAAGATCAGGCGAGCTCCTATAATTCACCCCTCCACTTT. It is translated as CASSQDQASSYNSPLHF.

In its sample, this clone was seen once. J is TRBJ1-5 and V is TRBV27; TRBD1 matches 8 bases. The CDR3 has 16 residues. Germline lookup yields CDR1 MNHEY and CDR2 SMNVEV (reference sequence). The J segment lost 8 bases and the V segment lost 5 bases, leaving 14 bases of the junction unmatched. CDR3 nucleotide sequence: TGTGCCAGCAGTCAATCCACAGGGGGGGCGAGGGAGCCCCAGCATTTT. This translates into CASSQSTGGAREPQHF.

V is TRBV6-1 and J is TRBJ2-3; D unclear. The V end was cut by 7 bases, the J end by 8 bases, with 13 bases between. From germline, CDR1 is MNHNS and CDR2 SASEGT. This CDR3 is built from 12 residues. The CDR3 DNA is TGTGCCAGCACCGGAGATGCAAGTACGCAGTATTTT. Its protein product is CASTGDASTQYF.

This clone was found a few times. The chain recombines TRBV2 with TRBJ2-7; no definite D call. Trimming left V 6 bases short and J 4 bases short, with 7 bases between. CDR1 is SNHLY and CDR2 is FYNNEI in the germline V gene. The CDR3 consists of 11 residues. The CDR3 coding sequence is TGTGCCAGCAGGAACCTATACGAGCAGTACTTC. It specifies CASRNLYEQYF.

V gene TRBV27 combines with J gene TRBJ2-7; a weak D match, TRBD2 (5 bases). The CDR3 sequence is 14 residues long. The germline gives CDR1 MNHEY, CDR2 SMNVEV (reference sequence). The V end lost 2 bases, the J end lost 3 bases, and 11 bases lay between the germline ends. The CDR3 sequence: CASSLSGFFYEQYF. The CDR3 DNA reads as TGTGCCAGCAGTTTAAGCGGTTTTTTCTACGAGCAGTACTTC.

This sequence joins TRBV5-1 and TRBJ2-5; tentative D call: TRBD2 (7 bases). Trimming removed 0 bases at V and 2 bases at J, with 14 bases between. This CDR3 is built from 16 residues. CDR1 and CDR2 from the germline V gene are SGHRS and YFSETQ. The DNA of the CDR3 is TGCGCCAGCAGCTTGGATAAGGGGGGGATACAAGAGACCCAGTACTTC. Its translation: CASSLDKGGIQETQYF.